The 26 T cell receptor beta chains presented below share a single source sample, sequenced in a study of blood T cell repertoires in COVID-19. TCRdb's copy holds only in-frame clones and misses some; the assay was immunoSEQ multiplex PCR. In the table there are some 160,000 clones, approximately 83% of which are singletons. The sample was peripheral blood. The receptors stem from a man in his 70s who had recovered from COVID-19.

The CDR3 here is CASSQSRGDEQFF. The CDR3 region has the DNA TGTGCCAGCAGTCAAAGCAGGGGGGATGAGCAGTTCTTC. The chain has TRBV3-1 (or the pseudogene TRBV3-2) and TRBJ2-1, with a tentative D call TRBD1 (7 bases). CDR3 length: 13 amino acids. Germline CDR1 and CDR2: LGHDT and YNNKEL (reference sequence). The V gene lost 6 bases and the J gene lost 8 bases, with 14 bases spanning the gap.

The rearrangement joins TRBV7-8 to TRBJ2-1; 12 bases are a match to TRBD2. Per germline, CDR1 SGHVS and CDR2 FQNEAQ. The CDR3 has 16 amino acids. The V and J ends lost 2 bases and 8 bases, in that order; junction bases with no gene match: 7. CDR3 sequence reads: CASSLLAGGLLDEQFF. The CDR3 DNA sequence: TGTGCCAGCAGCTTACTAGCGGGAGGGCTTCTAGATGAGCAGTTCTTC.

The gene calls are TRBV7-2 and TRBJ2-1; perhaps TRBD1 as D (7 bases). Trimming pared 2 bases from V and 4 bases from J, leaving 15 bases between. In germline, CDR1 is SGHTA, CDR2 FQGNSA. The CDR3 contains 16 residues. The CDR3 spells CASSLQGGLPYNEQFF. As DNA, the CDR3 is TGTGCCAGCAGCTTACAGGGGGGACTGCCGTACAATGAGCAGTTCTTC.

This clone was seen a handful of times. The CDR3 DNA reads as TGTGCCACGGACAAAACCGGGGCCGGGGGGTACGAGCAGTACTTC. Its translation: CATDKTGAGGYEQYF. The rearrangement uses TRBV15 and TRBJ2-7; 7 nucleotides line up with TRBD2. This CDR3 region has 15 residues. Germline loops: CDR1 LNHNV, CDR2 YYDKDF (reference sequence). V dropped 9 bases and J dropped 4; count of bases not matched to a gene: 15.

The chain couples TRBV5-1 to TRBJ2-2; 10 bases are shared with TRBD2. The ends lost 3 bases at V and 7 bases at J; junction bases unmatched: 6. The CDR3 is 15 residues long. The germline V gene encodes CDR1 SGHRS and CDR2 YFSETQ. The CDR3 here is CASSSGTSESGELFF. The CDR3 nucleotides are TGCGCCAGCAGCTCCGGGACTAGCGAAAGCGGGGAGCTGTTTTTT.

As regards this clone: The same CDR3 is also encoded by other DNA sequences in this sample. The chain uses TRBV9 and TRBJ1-1, with 7 bases identical to TRBD1. Per the germline V gene, CDR1 is SGDLS and CDR2 is YYNGEE. This CDR3 has 14 residues. V trimming: 4 bases; J trimming: 0 bases; junction bases outside the gene matches: 3. CDR3 sequence: CASSLGQLNTEAFF. CDR3 bases: TGTGCCAGCAGCTTGGGACAGTTGAACACTGAAGCTTTCTTT.

The V and J genes are TRBV3-1 (or the pseudogene TRBV3-2) and TRBJ2-5; 9 bases agree with TRBD1. J gave up 4 bases and V 0 bases, and 0 bases lay outside the gene matches. The CDR3 has 14 residues. In germline, CDR1 is LGHDT, CDR2 YNNKEL (reference sequence). The chain's CDR3 is CASSQEDRGETQYF. The CDR3 DNA reads as TGTGCCAGCAGCCAAGAGGACAGGGGAGAGACCCAGTACTTC.

This clone was observed a single time. The CDR3 spells CASSRWDRYQETQYF. CDR3 nucleotide sequence: TGTGCCAGCAGCCGATGGGACAGATACCAAGAGACCCAGTACTTC. V usage is TRBV3-1 (or the pseudogene TRBV3-2) and J usage is TRBJ2-5, with 7 bases fitting TRBD1. The germline CDR1 and CDR2 sequences are LGHDT and YNNKEL (reference sequence). The CDR3 sequence is 15 residues long. Unmatched junction bases numbered 5, after V lost 4 bases and J lost 0 bases.

This chain connects TRBV11-2 to TRBJ2-1; D unresolved. The CDR3 length is 16 residues. The ends were cut back, 0 bases at V and 0 bases at J, with 9 bases in the middle. Germline CDR1 SGHAT, CDR2 FQNNGV. The CDR3 DNA follows: TGTGCCAGCAGCTTAGATGCGGCCAGCTCCTACAATGAGCAGTTCTTC. Its protein is CASSLDAASSYNEQFF.

The chain recombines TRBV6-2 or TRBV6-3 with TRBJ2-5; D perhaps matches TRBD2 (6 bases). V shed 2 bases and J shed 5 bases, with 15 bases lying between them. Germline V gives CDR1 MNHEY, CDR2 SVGEGT. The CDR3 extends over 15 amino acids. CDR3 DNA sequence: TGTGCCAGCAGTTACCTCGGAGGGTTCGGGGAGACCCAGTACTTC. Translated, it gives CASSYLGGFGETQYF.

The chain recombines TRBV7-2 with TRBJ2-1; 8 nucleotides align to TRBD1. This CDR3 is 16 amino acids long. Looked up from germline, CDR1 is SGHTA and CDR2 is FQGNSA. The junction had 9 bases not matched to a gene; V was cut back by 6 bases and J by 2 bases. DNA for the CDR3: TGTGCCAGCAGGAAGATAGGGACAGGAACCTACAATGAGCAGTTCTTC. It translates to CASRKIGTGTYNEQFF.

The rearrangement joins TRBV30 to TRBJ1-2; D gene uncertain. V was pared by 8 bases and J by 6 bases, with 13 bases between. CDR3 size: 11 residues. Germline V CDR1 and CDR2: GTSNPN, SVGIG (reference sequence). The CDR3 region has the DNA TGTGCCGGGATGATCCGGGATGGCTACACCTTC. It codes for CAGMIRDGYTF.

The gene calls are TRBV7-6 and TRBJ2-1; 10 bases line up with TRBD2. The CDR3 is 14 amino acids. CDR1 and CDR2 (germline): SGHVS, FNYEAQ. V was clipped by 5 bases and J by 7 bases; unmatched bases: 5. CDR3 in DNA: TGTGCCAGCAGCCCCACTAGCGGGAATAATGAGCAGTTCTTC. This gives the protein CASSPTSGNNEQFF.

This chain links TRBV7-9 with TRBJ2-1; 7 bases map to TRBD2. CDR1 is SEHNR and CDR2 is FQNEAQ in the germline V gene (reference sequence). The CDR3 runs 16 residues. V shed 5 bases and J 0 bases; nucleotides not matched to a gene: 7. The CDR3 protein is CASSPSSGGSYNEQFF. The CDR3 DNA is TGTGCCAGCAGCCCCTCTAGCGGCGGCTCCTACAATGAGCAGTTCTTC.

The rearrangement joins TRBV24-1 to TRBJ2-7, with TRBD1 matching 8 bases. The CDR3 consists of 14 residues. V lost 9 bases to trimming and J lost 6 bases; unmatched junction nucleotides: 12. CDR1 and CDR2 from the germline V gene are KGHDR and SFDVKD. CDR3 DNA sequence: TGTGCCACCTCGGAACAGGGGGGAGCGGGCGAGCAGTACTTC. Translating gives CATSEQGGAGEQYF.

This clone was observed once. The rearrangement joins TRBV9 to TRBJ2-1; 14 bases are shared with TRBD2. The CDR3 sequence is 14 residues long. Germline loops: CDR1 SGDLS, CDR2 YYNGEE. The V gene end was trimmed by 0 bases and the J gene end by 13 bases; junction bases not matched to a gene: 3. CDR3 protein: CASSVEGTSGRQFF. CDR3 in DNA: TGTGCCAGCAGCGTAGAGGGGACTAGCGGGAGACAGTTCTTC.

The rearrangement joins TRBV6-6 to TRBJ1-5; 10 nucleotides agree with TRBD1. The CDR3 totals 16 residues. Germline V gene lookup returns CDR1 MNHNY and CDR2 SVGAGI (reference sequence). V was clipped by 5 bases and J by 4 bases; unmatched bases: 8. The CDR3 here is CASSLRQGARNQPQHF. The CDR3 DNA sequence: TGTGCCAGCAGTCTCCGACAGGGGGCTCGAAATCAGCCCCAGCATTTT.

The chain uses TRBV25-1 and TRBJ1-2, with TRBD1 matching over 7 bases. The CDR3 runs 14 residues. Per the germline V gene, CDR1 is MGHDK and CDR2 is SYGVNS. Losses at the gene ends were 4 bases for V and 0 bases for J; bases not matched to a gene: 2. CDR3 coding DNA: TGTGCCAGCAGTGTACAGGGGACTAACTATGGCTACACCTTC. Its protein is CASSVQGTNYGYTF.

The chain joins TRBV5-5 to TRBJ2-7, with 9 bases aligning to TRBD2. Per the germline V gene, CDR1 is SGHKS and CDR2 is YYEKEE (reference sequence). With V trimmed by 0 bases and J by 2 bases, 9 bases remained unmatched. The CDR3 contains 17 residues. CDR3 DNA sequence: TGTGCCAGCAGCTTGGCCCCGCTCGCGGGAGGGCCCTACGAGCAGTACTTC. Protein sequence: CASSLAPLAGGPYEQYF. The whole variable domain, remainder taken from reference TRBV5-5 and TRBJ2-7, is DAGVTQSPTHLIKTRGQQVTLRCSPISGHKSVSWYQQVLGQGPQFIFQYYEKEERGRGNFPDRFSARQFPNYSSELNVNALLLGDSALYLCASSLAPLAGGPYEQYFGPGTRLTVT.

The J gene is TRBJ1-4, the V gene TRBV28, with 9 bases aligning to TRBD1. Per the germline V gene, CDR1 is MDHEN and CDR2 is SYDVKM. V dropped 6 bases and J dropped 4; count of bases not matched to a gene: 3. CDR3 length: 14 residues. The CDR3 is CASRKDRGNEKLFF. DNA of the CDR3: TGTGCCAGCAGAAAGGACAGGGGTAATGAAAAACTGTTTTTT. The variable domain in full, with the rest retrieved from reference TRBV28 and TRBJ1-4, is DVKVTQSSRYLVKRTGEKVFLECVQDMDHENMFWYRQDPGLGLRLIYFSYDVKMKEKGDIPEGYSVSREKKERFSLILESASTNQTSMYLCASRKDRGNEKLFFGSGTQLSVL.

The rearrangement joins TRBV18 to TRBJ1-1; D may be TRBD1 (5 bases). The V gene lost 2 bases and the J gene lost 7 bases, with 23 bases spanning the gap. Germline V lookup: CDR1 KGHSH, CDR2 LQKENI. There are 17 residues in the CDR3. The CDR3: CASSPYVLQTAEREAFF. The DNA for the CDR3 is TGTGCCAGCTCACCATACGTCCTGCAGACAGCCGAGCGTGAAGCTTTCTTT.

The DNA of the CDR3 is TGTGCCAGTAGTATAGTCGCGGGAGCTGTCGGGGAGCTGTTTTTT. It specifies CASSIVAGAVGELFF. The V call is TRBV19, the J call TRBJ2-2, with TRBD2 identical over 7 bases. V lost 1 base, J lost 7 bases, and 6 bases stayed unmatched. Looked up from germline, CDR1 is LNHDA and CDR2 is SQIVND (reference sequence). This CDR3 comprises 15 residues.

As for this clone: Other DNA sequences in this sample translate to the same CDR3. The chain combines TRBV19 with TRBJ1-4; D is unresolved. CDR3 length: 15 residues. V shed 3 bases and J shed 0 bases, with 8 bases lying between them. Per germline, CDR1 LNHDA and CDR2 SQIVND (reference sequence). The CDR3 region is CASSIRTATNEKLFF. Written as DNA, the CDR3 is TGTGCCAGTAGTATCAGGACTGCAACTAATGAAAAACTGTTTTTT.

This chain connects TRBV6-5 to TRBJ2-5; 9 bases agree with TRBD2. Germline CDR1 and CDR2: MNHEY and SVGAGI. The J segment lost 5 bases and the V segment lost 6 bases, leaving 7 bases of the junction unmatched. CDR3 length: 14 residues. The CDR3 protein is CASRTSGRPETQYF. Here the CDR3 DNA reads TGTGCCAGCAGGACTAGCGGCCGGCCTGAGACCCAGTACTTC.

This clone was counted ten times or more. The chain has TRBV7-2 and TRBJ2-7, with 14 bases aligning to TRBD2. There are 18 residues in the CDR3. The trim removed 3 bases at V and 5 bases at J, leaving 12 bases unmatched. Per the germline V gene, CDR1 is SGHTA and CDR2 is FQGNSA. This CDR3 is CASSFGTSGRRVGNEQYF. In DNA form, the CDR3 reads TGTGCCAGCAGCTTCGGGACTAGCGGGAGACGTGTTGGGAACGAGCAGTACTTC.

The rearrangement links TRBV7-8 to TRBJ2-3; 9 bases are a match to TRBD2. Germline-derived CDR1 and CDR2 are SGHVS and FQNEAQ. Germline trimming cut 5 bases from V and 1 base from J; bases unmatched to any gene: 10. This CDR3 contains 17 residues. The DNA of the CDR3 is TGTGCCAGCAGCAGCAGCGCGGGGGGGCTCGGCACAGATACGCAGTATTTT. Translated, it gives CASSSSAGGLGTDTQYF.